The 17 T cell receptor beta chains in this list originate from one sample, sequenced in a study of blood T cell repertoires in COVID-19. The protocol was immunoSEQ multiplex PCR, while the TCRdb copy is restricted to in-frame clones and leaves out a portion. The table has about 41,000 clones, roughly 85% seen once. Sequencing input: peripheral blood. These receptors were collected from a man aged 60-69 years with acute or convalescent COVID-19.

The J gene is TRBJ2-1, the V gene TRBV5-1, with D possibly matching TRBD2 (6 bases). This CDR3 spans 14 amino acids. Per the germline V gene, CDR1 is SGHRS and CDR2 is YFSETQ. Trimming took off 0 bases at V and 8 bases at J, with 12 bases between the two ends. The CDR3: CASSLGLVVDEQFF. CDR3 sequence (DNA): TGCGCCAGCAGCTTGGGACTAGTTGTAGATGAGCAGTTCTTC.

Only one count was recorded for this clone. V gene TRBV2 combines with J gene TRBJ1-2, with TRBD1 identical over 12 bases. Germline loops: CDR1 SNHLY, CDR2 FYNNEI. The CDR3 covers 14 residues. V lost 6 bases to trimming and J lost 4 bases; unmatched junction nucleotides: 3. The CDR3 DNA reads as TGTGCCAGCAGAGGGGGACAGGGGGCCTATGGCTACACCTTC. Its protein product is CASRGGQGAYGYTF.

The chain uses TRBV5-6 and TRBJ2-1, with TRBD1 as a possible D gene (5 bases). The length of the CDR3 is 15 residues. Germline CDR1 is SGHDT and CDR2 is YYEEEE. Trimming shortened V by 5 bases and J by 9 bases, and 21 bases separated the two germline ends. CDR3 loop: CASSPLRGGLIEQFF. The CDR3 DNA reads as TGTGCCAGCAGTCCACTTAGGGGCGGCCTTATTGAGCAGTTCTTC.

The V gene is TRBV7-6, the J gene TRBJ1-1; D remains unclear. The germline gives CDR1 SGHVS, CDR2 FNYEAQ. V lost 5 bases to trimming and J lost 2 bases, with 18 bases between them. The CDR3 has 16 amino acids. Written as DNA, the CDR3 is TGTGCCAGCAGCCCAAACGGTGGAGGGCGCAACACTGAAGCTTTCTTT. Residues: CASSPNGGGRNTEAFF.

The chain links TRBV6-6 to TRBJ2-7, with TRBD1 matching 9 bases. The CDR3 sequence is 15 residues long. Germline V gives CDR1 MNHNY, CDR2 SVGAGI (reference sequence). V gave up 1 base and J gave up 6 bases; unmatched junction bases: 7. The CDR3 region has the DNA TGTGCCAGCAGTTACTTCGGGACAGGGTGGTTCGAGCAGTACTTC. It encodes CASSYFGTGWFEQYF.

This chain connects TRBV5-5 to TRBJ2-1; 14 nucleotides line up with TRBD2. Unmatched junction bases numbered 5, after V lost 0 bases and J lost 3 bases. Germline V gene sequence: CDR1 SGHKS, CDR2 YYEKEE (reference sequence). The CDR3 loop spans 18 amino acids. In nucleotides, the CDR3 is TGTGCCAGCAGCTTGGGACTAGCGGGGGGGCCGAACTACAATGAGCAGTTCTTC. Protein product: CASSLGLAGGPNYNEQFF.

CDR3 coding DNA: TGTGCCACCGCCGATGGACAGGGGGCTCGTTTGGGTGAGCAGTTCTTC. This codes for CATADGQGARLGEQFF. The chain has TRBV24-1 and TRBJ2-1, with 11 bases that match TRBD1. Unmatched junction bases numbered 15, after V lost 9 bases and J lost 9 bases. CDR1 is KGHDR, CDR2 SFDVKD, per germline. The CDR3 loop spans 16 amino acids.

This rearrangement joins TRBV7-2 to TRBJ2-3, with TRBD2 matching 11 bases. V gave up 5 bases and J gave up 4 bases; unmatched junction bases: 11. This CDR3 is built from 17 residues. The germline gives CDR1 SGHTA, CDR2 FQGNSA. For the CDR3, the DNA is TGTGCCAGCAGCCTCCTTTTACATAGCGGGGGGGCAGATACGCAGTATTTT. Protein sequence: CASSLLLHSGGADTQYF.

In this sample, this clone turned up once. This chain links TRBV5-1 with TRBJ1-2; D is unclear. The V end lost 5 bases, the J end lost 3 bases, and 14 bases lay between the germline ends. Germline V gene data show CDR1 as SGHRS and CDR2 as YFSETQ. This CDR3 spans 14 amino acids. The CDR3 bases are TGCGCCAGCAGTGCAGGACGGAGGGACTATGGCTACACCTTC. Translation: CASSAGRRDYGYTF.

This clone appeared a few times. V is TRBV6-2 or TRBV6-3 and J is TRBJ1-2, with 7 positions matching TRBD1. This CDR3 is built from 13 residues. CDR1 is MNHEY and CDR2 is SVGEGT in the germline V gene. The V gene end was trimmed by 5 bases and the J gene end by 5 bases; junction bases not matched to a gene: 5. The CDR3 here is CASSRDSMYGYTF. In DNA, the CDR3 is TGTGCCAGCAGTCGGGACAGTATGTATGGCTACACCTTC.

J is TRBJ1-4 and V is TRBV21-1. TRBV21-1 is given as a pseudogene. The CDR3 sequence is 16 residues long. The CDR3 loop is CASSNPRDATNEKLFF. The CDR3 DNA is TGTGCCAGCAGCAACCCCCGGGATGCAACTAATGAAAAACTGTTTTTT.

This chain joins TRBV4-3 and TRBJ1-5; D might be TRBD1 (5 bases). The V gene's germline CDR1 is LGHNA and CDR2 YSLEER. V lost 0 bases to trimming and J lost 7 bases, with 16 bases between them. The CDR3 covers 16 residues. The CDR3 is CASSQDPGRTSQPQHF. DNA for the CDR3: TGCGCCAGCAGCCAAGATCCGGGGAGGACATCCCAGCCCCAGCATTTT.

CDR3 sequence reads: CASGWTSGGAGDTQYF. The CDR3 DNA is TGTGCCAGCGGGTGGACTAGCGGGGGGGCCGGAGATACGCAGTATTTT. This chain joins TRBV9 and TRBJ2-3; TRBD2 matches at 15 bases. CDR1 and CDR2 from the germline V gene are SGDLS and YYNGEE. Germline trimming cut 7 bases from V and 5 bases from J; bases unmatched to any gene: 8. The CDR3 consists of 16 residues.

This clone is deemed medium-sized. V is TRBV6-2 or TRBV6-3 and J is TRBJ1-6; 9 nucleotides match TRBD1. CDR3 length equals 14 residues. V lost 5 bases and J lost 10; bases outside the gene matches: 6. Looked up from germline, CDR1 is MNHEY and CDR2 is SVGEGT. For the CDR3, the DNA is TGTGCCAGCAGTGCTACAGGGGGCTCGTCACCCCTCCACTTT. It codes for CASSATGGSSPLHF.

There are a few counts of this clone. The chain has TRBV27 and TRBJ1-6, with TRBD1 identical over 9 bases. There are 14 residues in the CDR3. The V and J ends lost 6 bases and 8 bases, in that order; junction bases with no gene match: 5. Germline CDR1 reads MNHEY; CDR2 reads SMNVEV (reference sequence). Written as DNA, the CDR3 is TGTGCCAGCAGCTGGACAGGGGTAGATTCACCCCTCCACTTT. Translated: CASSWTGVDSPLHF.

The rearrangement uses TRBV5-4 and TRBJ1-3; 7 nucleotides line up with TRBD1. The V gene's germline CDR1 is SGHNT and CDR2 YYREEE (reference sequence). The CDR3 length is 15 residues. The junction had 10 bases not matched to a gene; V was cut back by 5 bases and J by 5 bases. This CDR3 reads CASSLQGVVRNTIYF. The CDR3 DNA is TGTGCCAGCAGTCTGCAGGGGGTCGTTAGAAACACCATATATTTT.

This chain joins TRBV5-1 and TRBJ2-1; D gene ambiguous. The V gene lost 4 bases and the J gene lost 4 bases, with 9 bases spanning the gap. This CDR3 contains 13 residues. From germline, CDR1 is SGHRS and CDR2 YFSETQ. CDR3 sequence (DNA): TGCGCCAGCAGCCCGACGGGTTACAATGAGCAGTTCTTC. Protein sequence: CASSPTGYNEQFF.